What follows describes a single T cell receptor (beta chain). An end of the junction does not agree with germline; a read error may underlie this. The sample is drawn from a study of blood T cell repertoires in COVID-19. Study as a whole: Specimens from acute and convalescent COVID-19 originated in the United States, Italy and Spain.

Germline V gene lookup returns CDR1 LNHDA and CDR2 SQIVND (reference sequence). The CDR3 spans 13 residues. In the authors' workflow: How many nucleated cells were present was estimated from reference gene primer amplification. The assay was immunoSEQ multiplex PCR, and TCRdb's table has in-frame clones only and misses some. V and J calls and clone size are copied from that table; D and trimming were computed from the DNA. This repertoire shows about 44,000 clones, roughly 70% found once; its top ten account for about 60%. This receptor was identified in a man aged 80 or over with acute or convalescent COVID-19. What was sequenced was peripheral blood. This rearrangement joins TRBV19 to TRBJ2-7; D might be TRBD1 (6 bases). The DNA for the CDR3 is TGTACCAGTAGTAGTGACAGGTCCTACGAGCAGTACTTC. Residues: CTSSSDRSYEQYF.